These 17 T cell receptor beta chains came from one sample sequenced in a study of shared clonotypes between healthy human individuals. Sequencing used immunoSEQ multiplex PCR; TCRdb keeps in-frame clones, though not all of them. In the table there are about 980,000 clones, approximately 76% of which are singletons. The sample taken for sequencing was memory CD4+ T cells sorted from blood. Noted subset: CD45RA-negative fraction. These receptor sequences come from a man younger than 35 in good health.

On this clone: Relative to the germline gene, one junction end is altered; a read error may explain this. The rearrangement joins TRBV6-1 to TRBJ2-7; TRBD2 might be the D (6 bases). This CDR3 has 12 residues. Per the germline V gene, CDR1 is MNHNS and CDR2 is SASEGT. CDR3 sequence reads: CASSELGGGKNF. CDR3 DNA sequence: TGTGCCAGCAGTGAACTCGGGGGAGGTAAGAACTTC.

The V gene is TRBV30, the J gene TRBJ1-1; D perhaps matches TRBD1 (5 bases). CDR1 is GTSNPN and CDR2 is SVGIG in the germline V gene (reference sequence). V was cut by 3 bases and J by 5 bases, with 16 bases left in between. This CDR3 is built from 14 residues. CDR3 amino acids: CAWRLSGPGTEAFF. The CDR3 DNA reads as TGTGCCTGGAGGCTTTCGGGACCGGGAACTGAAGCTTTCTTT.

J is TRBJ2-5 and V is TRBV27; 16 bases agree with TRBD2. This CDR3 has 15 amino acids. Trimming cost V 4 bases and J 5 bases; bases outside gene matches: 1. In germline, CDR1 is MNHEY, CDR2 SMNVEV (reference sequence). The CDR3 protein is CASSSGLAGGETQYF. For the CDR3, the DNA is TGTGCCAGCAGTTCGGGACTAGCGGGAGGGGAGACCCAGTACTTC.

Worth noting for this clone: The same CDR3 is also encoded by other DNA sequences in this sample. The V gene is TRBV5-1, the J gene TRBJ2-3, with D perhaps matching TRBD1 (5 bases). V lost 1 base and J 5 bases, leaving 5 bases between the germline ends. CDR1 is SGHRS and CDR2 is YFSETQ in the germline V gene. CDR3 length equals 12 residues. CDR3 DNA: TGCGCCAGCAGCTTGAGGGGAGATACGCAGTATTTT. Translating it yields CASSLRGDTQYF.

J is TRBJ1-2 and V is TRBV6-6, with D uncertain. Looked up from germline, CDR1 is MNHNY and CDR2 is SVGAGI (reference sequence). V lost 2 bases and J lost 8, with 15 bases in between. The CDR3 runs 14 residues. The CDR3 sequence is CASSYLGPRSGYTF. DNA for the CDR3: TGTGCCAGCAGTTACCTAGGACCCCGTTCGGGCTACACCTTC.

This clone has more than one count but fewer than ten. The rearrangement joins TRBV6-6 to TRBJ1-2; 9 bases map to TRBD1. This CDR3 contains 14 residues. V was clipped by 5 bases and J by 8 bases; unmatched bases: 9. Germline lookup yields CDR1 MNHNY and CDR2 SVGAGI (reference sequence). DNA for the CDR3: TGTGCCAGCAGTCTACGACAGGGGGTAGGAGGCTACACCTTC. Protein: CASSLRQGVGGYTF.

The chain employs TRBV6-1 and TRBJ2-7; D is uncertain. CDR1 MNHNS and CDR2 SASEGT come from the germline V gene. This CDR3 has 14 amino acids. V was cut by 7 bases and J by 8 bases, with 21 bases left in between. CDR3 amino acids: CASTLAVTPTKQYF. The CDR3, as DNA: TGTGCCAGCACCCTGGCGGTTACTCCTACGAAGCAGTACTTC.

The rearrangement links TRBV30 to TRBJ1-2; D gene ambiguous. This CDR3 is 16 amino acids long. V dropped 7 bases and J dropped 8 bases, with 29 bases sitting between them. Germline loops: CDR1 GTSNPN, CDR2 SVGIG (reference sequence). The CDR3 bases are TGTGCCTCCTACCCTAACTTATTGGGAAAAGCCCCGGGCTACACCTTC. Translating it yields CASYPNLLGKAPGYTF.

The chain links TRBV6-1 to TRBJ2-1; no clear D. This CDR3 comprises 14 residues. V lost 6 bases and J lost 7, with 16 bases in between. Per the germline V gene, CDR1 is MNHNS and CDR2 is SASEGT. The CDR3 sequence is CASSVGPGSNEQFF. The CDR3 nucleotides read TGTGCCAGCAGCGTAGGACCAGGTAGTAATGAGCAGTTCTTC.

A few counts support this clone. The genes are TRBV5-6 and TRBJ1-1; D unresolved. Trimming stripped 1 base from V and 5 bases from J, with 6 bases between. Germline V gene sequence: CDR1 SGHDT, CDR2 YYEEEE. This CDR3 is built from 12 residues. The CDR3 DNA is TGTGCCAGCAGCTTGCAGGCGACTGAAGCTTTCTTT. It encodes CASSLQATEAFF.

The chain uses TRBV5-1 and TRBJ2-3; 12 positions match TRBD2. After removal of 0 bases from V and 3 bases from J, the junction contained 2 bases not matched to a gene. CDR1 and CDR2 (germline): SGHRS, YFSETQ. CDR3 size: 16 residues. Here the CDR3 DNA reads TGCGCCAGCAGCTTGGGACTAGCGGGAGAAACAGATACGCAGTATTTT. Translated: CASSLGLAGETDTQYF.

V and J are TRBV2 and TRBJ1-2, with D possibly matching TRBD1 (5 bases). This CDR3 has 16 amino acids. Germline V gives CDR1 SNHLY, CDR2 FYNNEI. V lost 1 base, J lost 2 bases, and 14 bases lay in between. In DNA, the CDR3 is TGTGCCAGCAGTGAAGGAGGGACTTATGAAAACTATGGCTACACCTTC. It is translated as CASSEGGTYENYGYTF.

The rearrangement joins TRBV11-2 to TRBJ1-5; 7 nucleotides align to TRBD1. The CDR3 is 15 residues long. After removal of 1 base from V and 6 bases from J, the junction contained 6 bases not matched to a gene. Germline V gene sequence: CDR1 SGHAT, CDR2 FQNNGV. The CDR3: CASSLGTGVAQPQHF. CDR3 DNA sequence: TGTGCCAGCAGCTTAGGGACAGGAGTCGCTCAGCCCCAGCATTTT. The full variable domain, completed using reference TRBV11-2 and TRBJ1-5, is EAGVAQSPRYKIIEKRQSVAFWCNPISGHATLYWYQQILGQGPKLLIQFQNNGVVDDSQLPKDRFSAERLKGVDSTLKIQPAKLEDSAVYLCASSLGTGVAQPQHFGDGTRLSIL.

The J gene is TRBJ2-5, the V gene TRBV28, with 11 nucleotides matching TRBD1. The J call may be mistaken, given a closer DNA end match to TRBJ2-7. Germline V gives CDR1 MDHEN, CDR2 SYDVKM. The CDR3 is 15 residues long. The CDR3 region has the DNA TGTGCCAGCAGCCTCCCAGGACAGGGGGCTCGCGAGCAGTACTTC. This translates into CASSLPGQGAREQYF.

The genes are TRBV6-5 and TRBJ2-7, with 8 bases aligning to TRBD1. CDR1 is MNHEY, CDR2 SVGAGI, per germline. This CDR3 spans 14 amino acids. J lost 7 bases, V lost 0 bases, and 5 bases had no gene match. In DNA, the CDR3 is TGTGCCAGCAGTTACTCGGGACAGGTGCGGGAGCAGTACTTC. It is translated as CASSYSGQVREQYF.

V is TRBV5-4 and J is TRBJ2-5; D is possibly TRBD2 (5 bases). Germline CDR1 SGHNT, CDR2 YYREEE (reference sequence). The V and J ends lost 6 bases and 6 bases respectively, with 24 bases between them. This CDR3 spans 16 amino acids. The CDR3 coding sequence is TGTGCCAGCACCAATCGAAAGGAGGCGGTCGGAAAGACCCAGTACTTC. Translating gives CASTNRKEAVGKTQYF.

The V and J genes are TRBV18 and TRBJ1-3; 7 bases are shared with TRBD1. Trimming removed 6 bases from V and 0 bases from J; junction bases left unmatched: 8. Germline CDR1 is KGHSH and CDR2 is LQKENI. This CDR3 is 16 amino acids long. The CDR3: CASSLLDRVSGNTIYF. CDR3 coding DNA: TGTGCCAGCTCGCTATTAGACAGGGTCTCTGGAAACACCATATATTTT.